This TCR beta chain is drawn from a study of PD-L1 blockade in urothelial cancer. At the level of the study: Men with urothelial cancer arising in the bladder made up about 90% of the roughly 29 patients.

The method was immunoSEQ multiplex PCR; TCRdb's version includes in-frame clones alone and lacks a portion of them. Counted here are about 87,000 clones, roughly 89% occurring once; the ten biggest clones make up more than 2%. On this clone itself: Its antigen is undetermined.

Study-level points and caveats: Prediction of better survival came from below-median pretreatment blood TCR clonality.

Time point: pretreatment peripheral blood. Urothelial carcinoma affected the patients, and it was locally advanced or metastatic. Trimming stripped 2 bases from V and 1 base from J, with 11 bases between. The CDR3 runs to 15 residues. CDR1 is MNHNY and CDR2 is SVGAGI in the germline V gene (reference sequence). The chain has TRBV6-6 and TRBJ2-5; tentative D call: TRBD1 (6 bases). This sequence was found in a man between 60 and 70 years old with urothelial cancer. This sample comprised PBMCs, obtained around atezolizumab (anti-PD-L1) treatment. CDR3 bases: TGTGCCAGCAGTTACCGGACAGCAGCCCAAGAGACCCAGTACTTC. Its protein is CASSYRTAAQETQYF.